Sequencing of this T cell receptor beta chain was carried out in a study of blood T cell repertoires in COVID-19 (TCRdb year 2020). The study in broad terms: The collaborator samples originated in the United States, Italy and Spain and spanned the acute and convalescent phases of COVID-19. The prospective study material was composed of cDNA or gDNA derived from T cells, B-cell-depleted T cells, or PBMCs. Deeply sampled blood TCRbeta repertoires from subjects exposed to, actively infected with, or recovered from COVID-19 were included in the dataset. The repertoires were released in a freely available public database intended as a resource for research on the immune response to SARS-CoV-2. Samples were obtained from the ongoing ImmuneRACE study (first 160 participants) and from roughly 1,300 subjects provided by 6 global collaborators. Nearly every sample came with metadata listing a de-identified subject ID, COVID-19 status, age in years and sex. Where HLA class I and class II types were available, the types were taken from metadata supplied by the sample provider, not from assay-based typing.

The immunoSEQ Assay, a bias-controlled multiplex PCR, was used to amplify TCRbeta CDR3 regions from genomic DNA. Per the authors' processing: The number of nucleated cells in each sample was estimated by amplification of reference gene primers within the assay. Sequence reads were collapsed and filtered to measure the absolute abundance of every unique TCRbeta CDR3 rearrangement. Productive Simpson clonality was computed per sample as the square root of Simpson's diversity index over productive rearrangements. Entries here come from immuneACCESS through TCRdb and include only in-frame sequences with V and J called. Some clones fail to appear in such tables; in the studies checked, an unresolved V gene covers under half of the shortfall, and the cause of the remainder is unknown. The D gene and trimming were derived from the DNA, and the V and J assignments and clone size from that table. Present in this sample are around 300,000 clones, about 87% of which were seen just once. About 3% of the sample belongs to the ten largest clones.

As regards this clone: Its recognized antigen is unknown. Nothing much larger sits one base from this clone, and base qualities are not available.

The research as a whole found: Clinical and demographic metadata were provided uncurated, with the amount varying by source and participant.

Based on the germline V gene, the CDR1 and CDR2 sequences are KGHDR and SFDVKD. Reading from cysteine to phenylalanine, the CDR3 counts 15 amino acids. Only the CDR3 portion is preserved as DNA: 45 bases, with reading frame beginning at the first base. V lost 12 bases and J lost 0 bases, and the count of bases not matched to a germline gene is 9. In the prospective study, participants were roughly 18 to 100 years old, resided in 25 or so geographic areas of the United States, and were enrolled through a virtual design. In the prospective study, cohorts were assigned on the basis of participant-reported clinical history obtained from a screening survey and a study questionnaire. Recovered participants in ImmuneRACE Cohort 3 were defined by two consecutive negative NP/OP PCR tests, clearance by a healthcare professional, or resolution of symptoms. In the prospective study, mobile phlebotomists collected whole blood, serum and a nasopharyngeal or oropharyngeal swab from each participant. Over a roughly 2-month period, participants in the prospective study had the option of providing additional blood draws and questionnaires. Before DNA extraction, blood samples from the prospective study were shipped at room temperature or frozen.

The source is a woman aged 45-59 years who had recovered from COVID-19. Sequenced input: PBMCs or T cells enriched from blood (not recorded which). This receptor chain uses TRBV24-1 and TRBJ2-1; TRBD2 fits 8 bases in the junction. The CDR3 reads CAAAPGGSSYNEQFF. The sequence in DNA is TGTGCCGCCGCTCCGGGAGGGAGCTCCTACAATGAGCAGTTCTTC.